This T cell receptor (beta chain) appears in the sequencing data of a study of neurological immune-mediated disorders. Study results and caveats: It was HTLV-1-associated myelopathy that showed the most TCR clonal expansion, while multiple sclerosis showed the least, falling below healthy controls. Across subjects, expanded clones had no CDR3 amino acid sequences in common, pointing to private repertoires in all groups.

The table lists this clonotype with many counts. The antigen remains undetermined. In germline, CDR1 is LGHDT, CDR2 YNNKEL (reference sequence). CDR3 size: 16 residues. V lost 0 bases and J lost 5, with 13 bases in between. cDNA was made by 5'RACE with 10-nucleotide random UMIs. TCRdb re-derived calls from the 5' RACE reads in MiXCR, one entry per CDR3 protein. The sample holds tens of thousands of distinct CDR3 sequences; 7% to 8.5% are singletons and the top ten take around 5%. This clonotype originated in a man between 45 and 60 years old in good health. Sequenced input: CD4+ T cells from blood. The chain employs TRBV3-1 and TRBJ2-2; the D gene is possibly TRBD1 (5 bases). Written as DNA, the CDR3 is TGTGCCAGCAGCCAAGATTTAAGGGGAAGGACCGGGGAGCTGTTTTTT. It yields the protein CASSQDLRGRTGELFF.